Given below is one T cell receptor (beta chain) in context. The antigen is undetermined. The sample is drawn from a study of cytomegalovirus exposure and HLA in healthy donors. Germline-derived CDR1 and CDR2 are SGHDT and YYEEEE. This CDR3 is built from 16 residues. After removal of 1 base from V and 5 bases from J, the junction contained 11 bases not matched to a gene. Study-wide results and caveats: Cytomegalovirus-associated TCR beta chains were listed, numbering 150 to 200.

The repertoire was sequenced with immunoSEQ multiplex PCR; TCRdb's copy has only in-frame clones and lacks some. The top ten clones hold around 0.84% of a sample with roughly 350,000 clones, 86% of them seen once. The V call is TRBV5-6, the J call TRBJ2-5; 7 bases are shared with TRBD2. Source material: PBMCs. The TCR originated in a woman aged 18-29 years in good health and CMV-seronegative. Here the CDR3 DNA reads TGTGCCAGCAGCTTGTGGGGCGGGAGTGTGATGGAGACCCAGTACTTC. Amino acids: CASSLWGGSVMETQYF.